The entry below describes one T cell receptor beta chain. The antigen is undetermined. CDR1 and CDR2 (germline): MNHEY, SVGEGT. V was clipped by 9 bases and J by 11 bases, with 20 bases between them. The CDR3 length is 12 residues. The data are from a study of T cell repertoires in cytomegalovirus infection. Study-wide results and caveats: Cumulative public TCR beta family frequency identified CMV carriers with the relevant HLA.

TCRdb independently ran MiXCR on the reads; one entry per CDR3 protein. The sample records about 280,000 distinct CDR3 sequences, roughly a fifth being singletons. The gene calls are TRBV6-2 or TRBV6-3 and TRBJ2-7, with D perhaps TRBD1 or TRBD2 (5 bases each). Here the sequenced sample was cultured PBMCs, taken from culture after CMV antigen stimulation. The receptor comes from a human donor in good health (CMV status not recorded). Some clones in this sample may be carry-over from other donors' samples. CDR3: CARPRDGGIEYF. CDR3 DNA sequence: TGTGCCAGACCGAGGGACGGAGGTATTGAGTACTTC.